This TCR beta chain was observed in a study of blood T cells in healthy people across ages. The CDR3 length is 16 residues. The germline V gene has CDR1 LGHNT and CDR2 FRNRAP. V lost 5 bases and J 2 bases, leaving 16 bases between the germline ends. This clonotype came up a few times. Staff drew roughly 10 milliliters of peripheral blood from each donor. The authors ran a second PCR of about 6 to 11 cycles using a sample-barcoded 5' primer and a J-beta primer mix. From the 5' RACE reads, TCRdb called clonotypes with MiXCR, one entry per CDR3 protein. Found here are 1.5 million to 2 million distinct CDR3 sequences, 30% to 40% of them singletons; the top ten hold approximately 10%.

This receptor was taken from a woman in her twenties or thirties in good health. The sample taken for sequencing was blood. This sequence joins TRBV12-5 and TRBJ2-1; D gene ambiguous. In DNA form, the CDR3 reads TGTGCTAGTGGTCCCTCGGACGTTGCCCCCTACAATGAGCAGTTCTTC. Translated, it gives CASGPSDVAPYNEQFF.